These 15 T cell receptor beta chains were sequenced from one sample in a study of cytomegalovirus exposure and HLA in healthy donors. Sequenced by immunoSEQ multiplex PCR; TCRdb stores in-frame clones only, minus some. This sample has roughly 130,000 clones, with approximately 90% found just once. The sequenced sample was PBMCs. The receptors stem from a woman in her twenties or thirties in good health and CMV-seropositive.

This clone has only one observation. The V call is TRBV7-9, the J call TRBJ1-1; 7 bases match TRBD1. CDR3 length: 14 residues. CDR1 and CDR2 from the germline V gene are SEHNR and FQNEAQ (reference sequence). V shed 4 bases, J shed 7 bases, and the junction held 9 bases outside the gene matches. The CDR3 here is CASSWLGTDNEAFF. The CDR3 nucleotides read TGTGCCAGCAGCTGGTTGGGGACAGATAATGAAGCTTTCTTT.

This chain uses TRBV19 with TRBJ2-2, with D uncertain. The germline V gene has CDR1 LNHDA and CDR2 SQIVND (reference sequence). The CDR3 contains 12 residues. The V end lost 11 bases, the J end lost 6 bases, and 13 bases lay between the germline ends. CDR3 region: CASRRVAGELFF. CDR3 DNA sequence: TGTGCCTCTCGTCGGGTAGCCGGGGAGCTGTTTTTT.

The chain links TRBV4-1 to TRBJ2-3; D is undetermined. V lost 2 bases and J lost 0, with 3 bases in between. This CDR3 spans 13 amino acids. CDR1 and CDR2 (germline): MGHRA, YSYEKL. CDR3 amino acids: CASSQQSTDTQYF. As DNA, the CDR3 is TGCGCCAGCAGCCAACAGAGCACAGATACGCAGTATTTT.

V and J are TRBV2 and TRBJ1-4, with D unresolved. The CDR3 contains 15 residues. Trimming took 4 bases from V and 7 from J, leaving 16 bases between them. The germline CDR1 and CDR2 sequences are SNHLY and FYNNEI. The DNA for the CDR3 is TGTGCCAGCAGTGGGTGGGCCGCGGGGAGTGAAAAACTGTTTTTT. Translating gives CASSGWAAGSEKLFF.

This clone was recorded at least ten times. The chain has TRBV2 and TRBJ1-2; 10 bases fit TRBD1. Germline-derived CDR1 and CDR2 are SNHLY and FYNNEI. With 8 bases clipped from V and 4 bases from J, the junction kept 4 bases outside the gene matches. The CDR3 covers 13 residues. The DNA of the CDR3 is TGTGCCAGCCGCCGACAGGGGGCCTATGGCTACACCTTC. Translation: CASRRQGAYGYTF.

The J gene is TRBJ1-1, the V gene TRBV7-9; TRBD1 might be the D (6 bases). The CDR3 loop spans 13 amino acids. The germline V and J ends were trimmed by 5 bases and 7 bases, with 14 bases remaining between them. The germline V gene encodes CDR1 SEHNR and CDR2 FQNEAQ (reference sequence). In DNA, the CDR3 is TGTGCCAGCAGCCGAGGGACATATAGTGAAGCTTTCTTT. This encodes CASSRGTYSEAFF.

This clone was observed a handful of times. The chain links TRBV19 to TRBJ2-1, with 11 nucleotides matching TRBD2. CDR3 length: 15 residues. Germline V CDR1 and CDR2: LNHDA, SQIVND (reference sequence). Trimming cost V 3 bases and J 7 bases; bases outside gene matches: 5. The chain's CDR3 is CASSMVVAGGNEQFF. The CDR3 DNA reads as TGTGCCAGTAGTATGGTGGTAGCGGGGGGGAATGAGCAGTTCTTC.

Only a few counts were recorded for this clone. This rearrangement joins TRBV6-1 to TRBJ2-2, with 11 positions matching TRBD1. The CDR3 extends over 15 amino acids. Germline lookup yields CDR1 MNHNS and CDR2 SASEGT. The trim removed 5 bases at V and 6 bases at J, leaving 5 bases unmatched. The CDR3 is CASSTGQGDSGELFF. As DNA, the CDR3 is TGTGCCAGCAGTACGGGACAGGGGGACTCCGGGGAGCTGTTTTTT.

The V and J genes are TRBV29-1 and TRBJ2-1; 10 positions agree with TRBD2. Germline V CDR1 and CDR2: SQVTM, ANQGSEA. The CDR3 is made up of 15 amino acids. V gave up 6 bases and J gave up 2 bases; unmatched junction bases: 7. CDR3 amino acids: CSVLAGEIPYNEQFF. The DNA for the CDR3 is TGCAGCGTCCTAGCGGGAGAAATCCCCTACAATGAGCAGTTCTTC.

The chain has TRBV7-6 and TRBJ2-1; 13 bases fit TRBD2. CDR3 length equals 18 residues. The junction had 7 bases not matched to a gene; V was cut back by 5 bases and J by 0 bases. Per germline, CDR1 SGHVS and CDR2 FNYEAQ. The CDR3 reads CASSPWTSGSYSYNEQFF. Here the CDR3 DNA reads TGTGCCAGCAGCCCATGGACTAGCGGGAGTTACTCCTACAATGAGCAGTTCTTC.

This sequence joins TRBV6-1 and TRBJ2-7, with 8 bases fitting TRBD2. Trimming took 4 bases from V and 7 from J; bases not matched to a gene: 6. The CDR3 is 13 residues long. Germline CDR1 reads MNHNS; CDR2 reads SASEGT. DNA of the CDR3: TGTGCCAGCAGTGCGGGGGGGCTTTGGGAGCAGTACTTC. Residues: CASSAGGLWEQYF.

The chain has TRBV10-2 and TRBJ2-2, with 10 bases that match TRBD2. V lost 7 bases to trimming and J lost 6 bases; unmatched junction nucleotides: 11. The V gene's germline CDR1 is WSHSY and CDR2 SAAADI. The CDR3 sequence is 16 residues long. The CDR3 loop is CASNRAGGQIPGELFF. The CDR3 coding sequence is TGCGCCAGCAACAGAGCGGGGGGGCAAATTCCCGGGGAGCTGTTTTTT.

The chain carries TRBV6-1 and TRBJ1-3; 7 positions match TRBD1. Trimming at V came to 3 bases and at J to 3 bases, leaving 14 bases not matched to a gene. Germline loops: CDR1 MNHNS, CDR2 SASEGT. The CDR3 loop spans 18 amino acids. This CDR3 is CASSDGGGRATVGNTIYF. The CDR3 DNA follows: TGTGCCAGCAGTGACGGAGGGGGCAGGGCAACTGTTGGAAACACCATATATTTT.

CDR3 loop: CASSLRQGTNTGELFF. CDR3 bases: TGTGCCAGCAGCTTACGACAGGGAACGAACACCGGGGAGCTGTTTTTT. This chain joins TRBV7-8 and TRBJ2-2, with TRBD1 identical over 7 bases. The CDR3 runs to 16 residues. Trimming took 2 bases from V and 0 from J; bases not matched to a gene: 3. In germline, CDR1 is SGHVS, CDR2 FQNEAQ.

This chain uses TRBV6-5 with TRBJ2-7; 9 positions agree with TRBD1. V lost 5 bases to trimming and J lost 3 bases; unmatched junction nucleotides: 8. CDR1 is MNHEY, CDR2 SVGAGI, per germline. The CDR3 covers 15 residues. CDR3 nucleotide sequence: TGTGCCAGCAGTCCTCGGACAGGGGCCTTCTACGAGCAGTACTTC. Its translation is CASSPRTGAFYEQYF.